Each of the 27 T cell receptor beta chains below was sequenced from the same sample in a study of blood T cell repertoires in COVID-19. TCRdb's copy holds only in-frame clones and misses some; the assay was immunoSEQ multiplex PCR. This sample has about 220,000 clones, with about four fifths found just once. The sequenced sample consisted of peripheral blood. Every receptor here comes from a woman in her 30s who had recovered from COVID-19.

This chain uses TRBV9 with TRBJ2-1; TRBD2 matches 10 bases. The CDR3 runs 16 residues. Germline V gene data show CDR1 as SGDLS and CDR2 as YYNGEE. The V segment lost 0 bases and the J segment 9 bases; nucleotides outside the gene matches: 9. CDR3 protein: CASSVASLAGVSEQFF. CDR3 coding DNA: TGTGCCAGCAGCGTAGCGAGCCTAGCGGGAGTTAGTGAGCAGTTCTTC. The full variable domain, in which reference TRBV9 and TRBJ2-1 provide the parts outside the CDR3, is DSGVTQTPKHLITATGQRVTLRCSPRSGDLSVYWYQQSLDQGLQFLIQYYNGEERAKGNILERFSAQQFPDLHSELNLSSLELGDSALYFCASSVASLAGVSEQFFGPGTRLTVL.

This clone came up once. V is TRBV5-1 and J is TRBJ2-1; maybe TRBD1 (5 bases). CDR1 is SGHRS and CDR2 is YFSETQ in the germline V gene. This CDR3 comprises 14 residues. Trimming took off 4 bases at V and 5 bases at J, with 13 bases between the two ends. The CDR3 region is CASSLRDPHNEQFF. CDR3 sequence (DNA): TGCGCCAGCAGCCTCAGGGATCCCCACAATGAGCAGTTCTTC.

The chain recombines TRBV7-9 with TRBJ2-7; 11 nucleotides agree with TRBD2. The CDR3 sequence is 14 residues long. V shed 3 bases, J shed 2 bases, and the junction held 0 bases outside the gene matches. From germline, CDR1 is SEHNR and CDR2 FQNEAQ (reference sequence). CDR3 coding DNA: TGTGCCAGCAGCTTTAGCGGGAGGGCCTACGAGCAGTACTTC. Its translation: CASSFSGRAYEQYF.

The chain carries TRBV19 and TRBJ2-1, with 9 bases fitting TRBD1. There are 15 residues in the CDR3. V was pared by 3 bases and J by 2 bases, with 2 bases of the junction left unmatched. Germline values: CDR1 LNHDA, CDR2 SQIVND (reference sequence). The CDR3 loop reads CASSIYRGPYNEQFF. The CDR3 bases are TGTGCCAGTAGTATTTACAGGGGGCCCTACAATGAGCAGTTCTTC.

This clone was found a few times. V is TRBV2 and J is TRBJ1-1, with D hard to call. This CDR3 contains 13 residues. V was cut by 6 bases and J by 4 bases, with 12 bases left in between. Looked up from germline, CDR1 is SNHLY and CDR2 is FYNNEI. The CDR3 loop is CASSLFAGTEAFF. DNA of the CDR3: TGTGCCAGCAGCCTATTTGCGGGCACTGAAGCTTTCTTT.

Only a few counts were recorded for this clone. This chain connects TRBV19 to TRBJ1-1; D unclear. The germline CDR1 and CDR2 sequences are LNHDA and SQIVND (reference sequence). The CDR3 spans 15 residues. Trimming took off 5 bases at V and 7 bases at J, with 20 bases between the two ends. The CDR3 nucleotides read TGTGCCAGTAGTGGAGGAGAAGCAGGCGTTGGTGAAGCTTTCTTT. Its translation is CASSGGEAGVGEAFF.

CDR3 in amino acids: CASSPGQALYGYTF. CDR3 nucleotide sequence: TGCGCCAGCAGCCCCGGACAGGCCTTGTATGGCTACACCTTC. The V call is TRBV5-1, the J call TRBJ1-2; 7 bases map to TRBD1. Germline V lookup: CDR1 SGHRS, CDR2 YFSETQ. Trimming removed 4 bases from V and 5 bases from J; junction bases left unmatched: 8. This CDR3 is built from 14 residues.

For this clone: Within the sample, other DNA sequences also encode this same CDR3. This chain connects TRBV5-1 to TRBJ1-1; D is ambiguous. Germline V gene sequence: CDR1 SGHRS, CDR2 YFSETQ. The CDR3 contains 15 residues. V shed 0 bases and J shed 0 bases, with 9 bases lying between them. The CDR3 spells CASSLAPGMNTEAFF. CDR3 sequence (DNA): TGCGCCAGCAGCTTGGCTCCGGGGATGAACACTGAAGCTTTCTTT.

The gene calls are TRBV29-1 and TRBJ1-1, with a tentative D call TRBD1 (5 bases). CDR3 length: 13 amino acids. The germline gives CDR1 SQVTM, CDR2 ANQGSEA. V lost 6 bases to trimming and J lost 3 bases, with 14 bases between them. This CDR3 is CSVQGGVDTEAFF. In DNA form, the CDR3 reads TGCAGCGTCCAGGGTGGCGTGGACACTGAAGCTTTCTTT.

The V call is TRBV10-3, the J call TRBJ1-2; 7 bases map to TRBD1. CDR3 length equals 15 residues. V dropped 0 bases and J dropped 6; count of bases not matched to a gene: 7. CDR1 and CDR2 (germline): ENHRY, SYGVKD. The CDR3 nucleotides read TGTGCCATCAGTGAGTCCGCGGGACAGTTCGATGGCTACACCTTC. It specifies CAISESAGQFDGYTF.

The chain couples TRBV5-1 to TRBJ2-6; the D gene is possibly TRBD2 (6 bases). Germline CDR1 SGHRS, CDR2 YFSETQ. Trimming pared 2 bases from V and 0 bases from J, leaving 15 bases between. This CDR3 has 18 residues. Written as DNA, the CDR3 is TGCGCCAGCAGCTTCATCCCTAGCGTATCCTCTGGGGCCAACGTCCTGACTTTC. Translation: CASSFIPSVSSGANVLTF. Based on the CDR3 plus reference TRBV5-1 and TRBJ2-6, the full variable domain is KAGVTQTPRYLIKTRGQQVTLSCSPISGHRSVSWYQQTPGQGLQFLFEYFSETQRNKGNFPGRFSGRQFSNSRSEMNVSTLELGDSALYLCASSFIPSVSSGANVLTFGAGSRLTVL.

The V call is TRBV30, the J call TRBJ2-7; 10 bases fit TRBD1. The CDR3 covers 13 residues. CDR1 and CDR2 from the germline V gene are GTSNPN and SVGIG (reference sequence). With 0 bases clipped from V and 12 bases from J, the junction kept 8 bases outside the gene matches. Written as DNA, the CDR3 is TGTGCCTGGAGTGTAAAAGGGACAGGGGTTAGGTACTTC. Translated: CAWSVKGTGVRYF. The full variable domain, its missing parts supplied by reference TRBV30 and TRBJ2-7, is SQTIHQWPATLVQPVGSPLSLECTVEGTSNPNLYWYRQAAGRGLQLLFYSVGIGQISSEVPQNLSASRPQDRQFILSSKKLLLSDSGFYLCAWSVKGTGVRYFGPGTRLTVT.

This clone was counted once. This rearrangement joins TRBV24-1 to TRBJ2-7, with D possibly matching TRBD1 (6 bases). From germline, CDR1 is KGHDR and CDR2 SFDVKD. This CDR3 has 18 amino acids. Between the trimmed V and J ends, which lost 2 bases and 3 bases, there was a span of 22 bases. CDR3 sequence reads: CATSDSGQLFTPNYEQYF. The CDR3 nucleotides are TGTGCCACCAGTGATTCGGGACAACTCTTTACTCCCAACTACGAGCAGTACTTC.

The chain joins TRBV4-2 to TRBJ2-3; 8 positions match TRBD2. Trimming at V came to 0 bases and at J to 3 bases, leaving 11 bases not matched to a gene. This CDR3 is built from 18 residues. Germline CDR1 is LGHNA and CDR2 is YNFKEQ. The CDR3 DNA is TGTGCCAGCAGCCAAGAGTTTTACGGACTAGCTGGGACAGATACGCAGTATTTT. Encoded protein: CASSQEFYGLAGTDTQYF.

This chain uses TRBV2 with TRBJ2-5, with 11 positions matching TRBD2. The CDR3 length is 14 residues. Losses at the gene ends were 4 bases for V and 4 bases for J; bases not matched to a gene: 2. Per the germline V gene, CDR1 is SNHLY and CDR2 is FYNNEI. CDR3 sequence (DNA): TGTGCCAGCAGTGCCGGGACTAGCGGAGAGACCCAGTACTTC. This encodes CASSAGTSGETQYF. Full variable domain (remainder filled in from reference TRBV2 and TRBJ2-5): EPEVTQTPSHQVTQMGQEVILRCVPISNHLYFYWYRQILGQKVEFLVSFYNNEISEKSEIFDDQFSVERPDGSNFTLKIRSTKLEDSAMYFCASSAGTSGETQYFGPGTRLLVL.

This clone occurred once. The gene calls are TRBV9 and TRBJ2-7; 7 positions agree with TRBD2. J lost 1 base, V lost 7 bases, and 2 bases had no gene match. The CDR3 spans 12 residues. Germline V gives CDR1 SGDLS, CDR2 YYNGEE. CDR3 sequence reads: CASGGGSYEQYF. The CDR3 nucleotides are TGTGCCAGCGGGGGAGGGTCCTACGAGCAGTACTTC. The whole variable domain, filled in from reference TRBV9 and TRBJ2-7, reads DSGVTQTPKHLITATGQRVTLRCSPRSGDLSVYWYQQSLDQGLQFLIQYYNGEERAKGNILERFSAQQFPDLHSELNLSSLELGDSALYFCASGGGSYEQYFGPGTRLTVT.

CDR3 sequence: CASSLQGVAGANVLTF. The CDR3 bases are TGTGCCAGCAGCTTACAGGGGGTGGCTGGGGCCAACGTCCTGACTTTC. The V and J genes are TRBV7-8 and TRBJ2-6; 7 nucleotides agree with TRBD1. The CDR3 loop spans 16 amino acids. Germline V gene lookup returns CDR1 SGHVS and CDR2 FQNEAQ. V lost 2 bases, J lost 2 bases, and 3 bases stayed unmatched.

The CDR3 here is CAISESVAGGTYNEQFF. Here the CDR3 DNA reads TGTGCCATCAGTGAGTCGGTAGCGGGAGGGACCTACAATGAGCAGTTCTTC. This sequence joins TRBV10-3 and TRBJ2-1; 11 bases are a match to TRBD2. Trimming at V came to 0 bases and at J to 2 bases, leaving 3 bases not matched to a gene. Germline V gene sequence: CDR1 ENHRY, CDR2 SYGVKD. CDR3 length: 17 residues.

The chain uses TRBV5-6 and TRBJ1-6; no clear D gene. V was cut by 0 bases and J by 6 bases, with 10 bases left in between. In germline, CDR1 is SGHDT, CDR2 YYEEEE. This CDR3 is built from 15 residues. Here the CDR3 reads CASSLGPGTNSPLHF. CDR3 coding DNA: TGTGCCAGCAGCTTGGGGCCAGGAACTAATTCACCCCTCCACTTT.

The chain employs TRBV10-3 and TRBJ2-5, with 10 bases that match TRBD2. V trimming: 4 bases; J trimming: 4 bases; junction bases outside the gene matches: 6. Germline CDR1 reads ENHRY; CDR2 reads SYGVKD. The CDR3 contains 15 residues. The CDR3 protein is CAISGGSGRIETQYF. CDR3 nucleotides: TGTGCCATCAGTGGTGGTAGCGGGAGGATAGAGACCCAGTACTTC.

This clone was counted a single time. This chain connects TRBV2 to TRBJ1-1, with TRBD1 identical over 12 bases. The germline gives CDR1 SNHLY, CDR2 FYNNEI. This CDR3 spans 16 amino acids. The V and J ends lost 10 bases and 4 bases, in that order; junction bases with no gene match: 13. Written as DNA, the CDR3 is TGTGCCACCGGTGGGACAGGGGGCTTCAGGAGCACTGAAGCTTTCTTT. Encoded protein: CATGGTGGFRSTEAFF. The full variable domain, with the rest looked up from reference TRBV2 and TRBJ1-1, is EPEVTQTPSHQVTQMGQEVILRCVPISNHLYFYWYRQILGQKVEFLVSFYNNEISEKSEIFDDQFSVERPDGSNFTLKIRSTKLEDSAMYFCATGGTGGFRSTEAFFGQGTRLTVV.

V is TRBV9 and J is TRBJ2-1, with 8 bases lining up with TRBD2. The CDR3 loop spans 14 amino acids. After removal of 0 bases from V and 5 bases from J, the junction contained 1 base not matched to a gene. Germline V gene lookup returns CDR1 SGDLS and CDR2 YYNGEE. CDR3 amino acids: CASSVVAGNNEQFF. The CDR3 DNA sequence: TGTGCCAGCAGCGTAGTAGCGGGAAACAATGAGCAGTTCTTC.

As concerns this clone: Within the sample, other DNA sequences also encode this same CDR3. The chain uses TRBV9 and TRBJ2-3; possibly TRBD2 for D (6 bases). Germline assignment: CDR1 SGDLS and CDR2 YYNGEE. Trimming shortened V by 3 bases and J by 0 bases, and 8 bases separated the two germline ends. The CDR3 spans 14 residues. The CDR3 spells CASSASGSTDTQYF. The CDR3 DNA follows: TGTGCCAGCAGCGCAAGCGGGAGCACAGATACGCAGTATTTT.

J is TRBJ2-7 and V is TRBV28, with 9 bases aligning to TRBD2. The junction had 15 bases not matched to a gene; V was cut back by 3 bases and J by 3 bases. The germline V gene encodes CDR1 MDHEN and CDR2 SYDVKM. This CDR3 has 18 residues. The CDR3 region is CASSFRIPQREVVYEQYF. As DNA, the CDR3 is TGTGCCAGCAGTTTCCGGATCCCCCAGCGGGAGGTCGTCTACGAGCAGTACTTC.

This chain uses TRBV10-2 with TRBJ2-5, with TRBD2 identical over 14 bases. This CDR3 has 16 amino acids. J was trimmed by 5 bases and V by 6 bases; bases with no gene match: 8. The germline gives CDR1 WSHSY, CDR2 SAAADI. The CDR3 sequence: CASRGGTSGSWETQYF. In nucleotides, the CDR3 is TGCGCCAGCAGAGGGGGGACTAGCGGGAGTTGGGAGACCCAGTACTTC.

CDR3 coding DNA: TGTGCCAGCAGCGGACAGGGTGGTACTGGAAACACCATATATTTT. This encodes CASSGQGGTGNTIYF. V usage is TRBV9 and J usage is TRBJ1-3, with TRBD1 identical over 7 bases. V gave up 3 bases and J gave up 2 bases; unmatched junction bases: 5. Germline assignment: CDR1 SGDLS and CDR2 YYNGEE. The CDR3 has 15 residues.

The V and J genes are TRBV24-1 and TRBJ2-4; 10 bases map to TRBD1. This CDR3 is 14 amino acids long. The ends lost 3 bases at V and 8 bases at J; junction bases unmatched: 3. CDR1 is KGHDR and CDR2 is SFDVKD in the germline V gene. The DNA of the CDR3 is TGTGCCACCAGTGATCGGGACAGGGGTGACATTCAGTACTTC. Amino acid sequence: CATSDRDRGDIQYF.